The text below deals with one T cell receptor (beta chain). Antigen specificity is unknown. Thawed PBMCs were FACS-sorted into unstimulated CD4+CD25+CD127- regulatory T cells, CD4+CD25- non-regulatory cells, CD4 and CD8 cells. The record originates from a study of Tregs in tolerant kidney transplant recipients. Study-wide background: Related graft donors supplied nonmyeloablative bone marrow transplants, and mixed chimerism was transient.

General study findings and limits: Biological reproducibility was not directly addressed, but technical replication error appeared minimal. Tolerant patients' donor-specific Tregs expanded beyond overall Tregs, suggesting antigen-driven growth.

With 3 bases removed from V and 5 bases from J, the gap between germline ends came to 22 bases. Germline loops: CDR1 SGHVS, CDR2 FNYEAQ. The CDR3 length is 18 residues. Using immunoSEQ multiplex PCR, the repertoire was profiled, and TCRdb retains in-frame clones only, with some absent. The repertoire includes about 110,000 clones, roughly 90% of them detected once, and 0.34% sits in the top ten. The input for sequencing was CD4+ T cells from blood, taken before the transplant. The receptor comes from a human donor who received a combined kidney and bone marrow transplant. This rearrangement joins TRBV7-6 to TRBJ2-2, with D maybe TRBD2 (6 bases). The CDR3: CASSLMIVEGGRTGELFF. The CDR3 DNA reads as TGTGCCAGCAGCTTGATGATCGTCGAGGGAGGAAGGACCGGGGAGCTGTTTTTT.